A selection of T cell receptor beta chains follows, all from one sample in a study of blood T cell repertoires in COVID-19. The table came from immunoSEQ multiplex PCR; TCRdb's copy has only in-frame clones and leaves some out. The table lists about 50,000 clones, more than 80% of them singletons, with roughly 6.7% in the top ten. The sequenced material came from peripheral blood. The receptors stem from a man in his sixties with acute or convalescent COVID-19. Both conserved end residues are part of each CDR3. Fields, in order: V gene, clone size, CDR3 length, J gene, D gene, CDR3 DNA, CDR3 protein. D genes are given only for firm matches. Size is omitted from some rows. Given values are once, few, many or a class for expanded clones.

>TRBV4-1|-|15|TRBJ1-2|-
TGCGCCAGCAGCCAAGATAGTCTGGGAGGCTATGGCTACACCTTC
CASSQDSLGGYGYTF
>TRBV28|-|14|TRBJ1-2|-
TGTGCCATTCCCCGGGGGGGCGCAGACTATGGCTACACCTTC
CAIPRGGADYGYTF
>TRBV28|once|15|TRBJ1-3|TRBD1
TGTGCCAGCAGCCCTTCGGCAGGGGGCCCCTTCACCATATATTTT
CASSPSAGGPFTIYF
>TRBV25-1|-|15|TRBJ1-1|-
TGTGCCAGCAGTGAATCCGAAAAACCGGTCACTGAAGCTTTCTTT
CASSESEKPVTEAFF
>TRBV5-1|-|15|TRBJ2-2|-
TGCGCCAGCAGCCCCGGTCCGTCGGGCACCGGGGAGCTGTTTTTT
CASSPGPSGTGELFF
>TRBV18|-|14|TRBJ2-7|TRBD1
TGTGCCAGCTCACCCGGGACAGGGACCTACGAGCAGTACTTC
CASSPGTGTYEQYF
>TRBV24-1|-|15|TRBJ2-2|-
TGTGCCACCAGTGATGGGACAAGCAACACCGGGGAGCTGTTTTTT
CATSDGTSNTGELFF
>TRBV18|-|15|TRBJ2-7|TRBD2
TGTGCCAGCTCACCACCGGGACTAAGTGGGTACGAGCAGTACTTC
CASSPPGLSGYEQYF
>TRBV3-1/TRBV3-2|-|14|TRBJ1-5|-
TGTGCCAGCAGCTCAGGGATGGCCGAGATGGCCCAGCATTTT
CASSSGMAEMAQHF
>TRBV7-8|-|15|TRBJ2-5|TRBD1
TGTGCCAGCAGCTCAAGGACAGGGGTTGGAGAGACCCAGTACTTC
CASSSRTGVGETQYF
>TRBV27|-|18|TRBJ1-5|TRBD1
TGTGCCAGCAGAATTCAGGGGGTAGGCCGTTGGAGCAATCAGCCCCAGCATTTT
CASRIQGVGRWSNQPQHF
>TRBV19|-|14|TRBJ1-5|-
TGTGCCAGTAGTATCTGGGTTCGGGAACAGCCCCAGCATTTT
CASSIWVREQPQHF
>TRBV4-2|-|19|TRBJ2-7|-
TGTGCCAGCAGCCAGAACTCCCAGGGGGGCCCCTATTCCCTCTACGAGCAGTACTTC
CASSQNSQGGPYSLYEQYF
>TRBV5-1|once|12|TRBJ1-1|-
TGCGCCAGCAGCCCCGGAGGACTTGAAGCTTTCTTT
CASSPGGLEAFF
>TRBV5-4|-|12|TRBJ2-5|-
TGTGCCAGCAGCTTGGGTCGGGAGACCCAGTACTTC
CASSLGRETQYF
>TRBV19|-|13|TRBJ1-1|TRBD1
TGTGCCAGCCAGGCGGGGCAGGGGGCCTCTGCTTTCTTT
CASQAGQGASAFF
>TRBV18|-|16|TRBJ2-7|TRBD2
TGTGCCAGCTCACCACGAGGGACTAGCGGTTCCTACGAGCAGTACTTC
CASSPRGTSGSYEQYF
>TRBV6-6|-|15|TRBJ2-3|TRBD2
TGTGCCAGCAGTCAAGGACTAGCGGGCCCAGATACGCAGTATTTT
CASSQGLAGPDTQYF
>TRBV30|once|13|TRBJ2-1|TRBD2
TGTGCCTGGAGTGTACGGAGGGAGGGTGAGCAGTTCTTC
CAWSVRREGEQFF
>TRBV29-1|-|12|TRBJ2-1|-
TGCAGCGGGGAGACCTTCTACAATGAGCAGTTCTTC
CSGETFYNEQFF
>TRBV29-1|-|15|TRBJ1-2|-
TGCAGCGTTGAAGTGGCGGGGGCGCATAGGGATGGCTACACCTTC
CSVEVAGAHRDGYTF
>TRBV29-1|-|15|TRBJ1-5|-
TGCAGCGTTGAAGACTCGGGGGGAAGCAATCAGCCCCAGCATTTT
CSVEDSGGSNQPQHF
>TRBV4-1|-|16|TRBJ2-6|-
TGCGCCAGCAGCCGATCACAGGGTCCTGGGGCCAACGTCCTGACTTTC
CASSRSQGPGANVLTF
>TRBV18|-|15|TRBJ2-7|TRBD2
TGTGCCAGCTCACCGGGGGGGAGCGGCTCCTACGAGCAGTACTTC
CASSPGGSGSYEQYF
>TRBV10-3|once|12|TRBJ1-2|-
TGTGCCATCACCTCCGGGACAAGTGGCTACACCTTC
CAITSGTSGYTF
>TRBV30|-|13|TRBJ2-7|TRBD1
TGTGCCTGGAGGACAAACAGGGGCTACGAGCAGTACTTC
CAWRTNRGYEQYF
>TRBV6-2/TRBV6-3|once|16|TRBJ1-6|TRBD1
TGTGCCAGCAGCGGAGACAGGGGGCTCTATAATTCACCCCTCCACTTT
CASSGDRGLYNSPLHF
>TRBV10-1|-|12|TRBJ2-7|TRBD1
TGCGCCAGCTCAGGGGGCCACTACGAGCAGTACTTC
CASSGGHYEQYF
>TRBV7-9|-|13|TRBJ1-4|-
TGTGCCAGCAGCCAAGAGGGTGGTGAAAAACTGTTTTTT
CASSQEGGEKLFF
>TRBV25-1|-|13|TRBJ1-2|-
TGTGCCAGCAGTGGGACACCGCACTATGGCTACACCTTC
CASSGTPHYGYTF
>TRBV27|-|15|TRBJ1-2|TRBD1
TGTGCCAGCAGTCCTCGGACAGGGGGCTTCTATGGCTACACCTTC
CASSPRTGGFYGYTF
>TRBV19|once|18|TRBJ2-1|TRBD2
TGTGCCAGTAGTATATTCCCCCAGGGGGGACTAGCGGACAATGAGCAGTTCTTC
CASSIFPQGGLADNEQFF
>TRBV7-3|once|16|TRBJ2-3|TRBD2
TGTGCCAGCAGCTCCATTGGACTAGCGGGAGCAGATACGCAGTATTTT
CASSSIGLAGADTQYF
>TRBV6-5|-|13|TRBJ1-5|-
TGTGCCAGCAGATTGAGGGACAATCAGCCCCAGCATTTT
CASRLRDNQPQHF
>TRBV5-6|-|14|TRBJ2-7|-
TGTGCCAGCAGCAGGCGGGGCAGACAGTACGAGCAGTACTTC
CASSRRGRQYEQYF
>TRBV27|-|13|TRBJ2-7|TRBD1
TGTGCCACCCGGACAGGGGGCGTCTACGAGCAGTACTTC
CATRTGGVYEQYF
>TRBV3-1/TRBV3-2|-|12|TRBJ1-2|-
TGTGCCAGCAGCCAAGGAAACGGTGGCTACACCTTC
CASSQGNGGYTF
>TRBV6-5|once|15|TRBJ2-7|-
TGTGCCAGCAGCCCCCCCCGACGGGGAACCTACGAGCAGTACTTC
CASSPPRRGTYEQYF
>TRBV5-4|-|14|TRBJ2-5|TRBD1
TGTGCCAGCAGCTTGGGGACAGGGGAAGAGACCCAGTACTTC
CASSLGTGEETQYF
>TRBV4-1|-|19|TRBJ2-3|TRBD2
TGCGCCAGCAGCCAACCGGGACTAGCGGGAGGCCGCATTTCAGATACGCAGTATTTT
CASSQPGLAGGRISDTQYF
>TRBV24-1|-|15|TRBJ2-3|-
TGTGCCACCAGTGCGGCGGAGTTCGGCACAGATACGCAGTATTTT
CATSAAEFGTDTQYF
>TRBV19|-|18|TRBJ1-2|TRBD1
TGTGCCAGTAGTATAGACCCCATTCGCGTTGACAGGGGCGATGGCTACACCTTC
CASSIDPIRVDRGDGYTF
>TRBV28|-|15|TRBJ1-5|-
TGTGCCAGCTCCTGGGGGCAGGGCAACAATCAGCCCCAGCATTTT
CASSWGQGNNQPQHF
>TRBV27|-|18|TRBJ2-6|-
TGTGCCAGCAGTTTTGGGTTAGGCAGGGGATCTGGGGCCAACGTCCTGACTTTC
CASSFGLGRGSGANVLTF
>TRBV4-1|-|13|TRBJ1-1|-
TGCGCCAGCAGCCAAGAAGGGGGAACTGAAGCTTTCTTT
CASSQEGGTEAFF
>TRBV30|-|17|TRBJ2-2|TRBD2
TGTGCCTGGAGAGGGACTAGCGGGAGAGGGGGCACCGGGGAGCTGTTTTTT
CAWRGTSGRGGTGELFF
>TRBV18|-|13|TRBJ1-2|-
TGTGCCAGCTCACCGACAGTCGACTATGGCTACACCTTC
CASSPTVDYGYTF
>TRBV25-1|-|14|TRBJ1-2|-
TGTGCCAGCAGTGACAGACAGCTTAACTATGGCTACACCTTC
CASSDRQLNYGYTF
>TRBV19|-|12|TRBJ2-1|-
TGTGCCAGTAGTATTCGAGGGTATGAGCAGTTCTTC
CASSIRGYEQFF
>TRBV7-9|-|14|TRBJ1-6|-
TGTGCCAGCAGCCCGGGACAATTTAATTCACCCCTCCACTTT
CASSPGQFNSPLHF
>TRBV7-2|-|14|TRBJ2-7|-
TGTGCCAGCAGCTTACAAGTAGCGACCTACGAGCAGTACTTC
CASSLQVATYEQYF
>TRBV6-6|-|15|TRBJ2-1|TRBD1
TGTGCCAGCAGGGGGGACAGGGAGTGGAAAAATGAGCAGTTCTTC
CASRGDREWKNEQFF
>TRBV10-2|-|15|TRBJ2-3|TRBD1
TGCGCCAGCAGCTGGGACAGAGGGACAACCGATACGCAGTATTTT
CASSWDRGTTDTQYF
>TRBV2|-|12|TRBJ2-2|-
TGTGCCAGCAGGAAGGGGGCCGGGGAGCTGTTTTTT
CASRKGAGELFF
>TRBV5-4|-|14|TRBJ1-6|-
TGTGCCAGCAGGCCCACAGGGAGCAATTCACCCCTCCACTTT
CASRPTGSNSPLHF